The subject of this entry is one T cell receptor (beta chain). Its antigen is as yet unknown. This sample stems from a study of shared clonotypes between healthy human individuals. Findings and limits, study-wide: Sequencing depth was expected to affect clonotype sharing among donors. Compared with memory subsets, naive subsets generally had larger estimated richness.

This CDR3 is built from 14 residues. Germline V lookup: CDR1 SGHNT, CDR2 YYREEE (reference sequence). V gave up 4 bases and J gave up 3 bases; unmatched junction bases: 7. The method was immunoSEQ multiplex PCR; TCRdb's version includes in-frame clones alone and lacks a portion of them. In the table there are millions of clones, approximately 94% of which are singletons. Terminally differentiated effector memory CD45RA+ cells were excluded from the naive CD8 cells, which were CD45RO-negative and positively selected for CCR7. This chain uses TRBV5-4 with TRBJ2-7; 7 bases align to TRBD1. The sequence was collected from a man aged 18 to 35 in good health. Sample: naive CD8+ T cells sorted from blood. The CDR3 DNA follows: TGTGCCAGCAGCGAACCGGGACAGAACTACGAGCAGTACTTC. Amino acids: CASSEPGQNYEQYF.